This T cell receptor (beta chain) was obtained from a study of cytomegalovirus exposure and HLA in healthy donors. Overall study results and limits: Accounts indicate the classifier identified cytomegalovirus status with strong specificity and sensitivity. There were 150 to 200 TCR beta chains listed as cytomegalovirus-associated.

The assay was immunoSEQ multiplex PCR, and TCRdb's table has in-frame clones only and misses some. The data hold about 110,000 clones, with 90% to 96% observed a single time. The germline V and J ends were trimmed by 1 base and 6 bases, with 10 bases remaining between them. The CDR3 consists of 13 residues. Germline CDR1 is GTSNPN and CDR2 is SVGIG (reference sequence). Notes on this clone: Its antigen is currently unknown.

This TCR derives from a woman aged 18 to 35 in good health and CMV-seronegative. The genes are TRBV30 and TRBJ1-5; a weak D match, TRBD1 (6 bases). Sequenced input: PBMCs. The CDR3 here is CAWSDRVSQPQHF. The CDR3 DNA sequence: TGTGCCTGGAGTGACAGGGTTAGTCAGCCCCAGCATTTT.